This is a list of T cell receptor beta chains from one sample in a study of post-analysis software for immune sequencing data. MiXCR was run by TCRdb on the PCR reads, yielding one entry per CDR3 protein. This table has about 430,000 distinct CDR3 sequences, 35% to 45% appearing once. What was sequenced was blood. The receptors come from a girl between 2 and 10 years old with multiple sclerosis. CDR3s include the opening cysteine and the closing phenylalanine or tryptophan. D genes are given only for firm matches. Rows may omit the clone size; those that give it use once, few, many or a size class.

CDR3aa: CASSLWPSTINYEQYF
CDR3nt: TGCGCCAGCAGCTTGTGGCCGTCGACTATCAACTACGAGCAGTACTTC
d_gene: -
j_gene: TRBJ2-7
v_gene: TRBV5-1
abundance: -

CDR3aa: CAGSPGARADTQYF
CDR3nt: TGCGCCGGCAGCCCCGGGGCGCGGGCAGATACGCAGTATTTT
d_gene: -
j_gene: TRBJ2-3
v_gene: TRBV5-1
abundance: -

CDR3aa: CASRRGGDLNTEAFF
CDR3nt: TGTGCCAGCAGGAGGGGGGGAGATTTGAACACTGAAGCTTTCTTT
d_gene: -
j_gene: TRBJ1-1
v_gene: TRBV11-2
abundance: -

CDR3aa: CATSSRVGSSTNEKLFF
CDR3nt: TGTGCCACCAGCTCCCGGGTGGGCAGCTCAACTAATGAAAAACTGTTTTTT
d_gene: -
j_gene: TRBJ1-4
v_gene: TRBV15
abundance: -

CDR3aa: CASSFLSSETQYF
CDR3nt: TGCGCCAGCAGCTTTTTATCCTCGGAGACCCAGTACTTC
d_gene: -
j_gene: TRBJ2-5
v_gene: TRBV5-1
abundance: -

CDR3aa: CSASRSDRGYGYTF
CDR3nt: TGCAGTGCTAGCCGGTCCGACAGGGGATATGGCTACACCTTC
d_gene: TRBD1
j_gene: TRBJ1-2
v_gene: TRBV20-1
abundance: few

CDR3aa: CSGSGTGGNEQFF
CDR3nt: TGCAGTGGTTCAGGGACAGGGGGCAATGAGCAGTTCTTC
d_gene: TRBD1
j_gene: TRBJ2-1
v_gene: TRBV20-1
abundance: few

CDR3aa: CASSAYPGTGRSADTQYF
CDR3nt: TGCGCCAGCAGTGCCTACCCGGGGACAGGTCGATCTGCAGATACGCAGTATTTT
d_gene: TRBD1
j_gene: TRBJ2-3
v_gene: TRBV10-2
abundance: -

CDR3aa: CASSLSGLYEQFF
CDR3nt: TGTGCCAGCAGCTTATCGGGACTATACGAGCAGTTCTTC
d_gene: TRBD2
j_gene: TRBJ2-1
v_gene: TRBV7-2
abundance: -

CDR3aa: CASSRGYGLSYEQYF
CDR3nt: TGTGCCAGCAGCCGTGGGTATGGCTTGTCCTACGAGCAGTACTTC
d_gene: -
j_gene: TRBJ2-7
v_gene: TRBV12-3/TRBV12-4
abundance: -

CDR3aa: CASSESQGEQVF
CDR3nt: TGTGCCAGCAGTGAATCCCAGGGTGAGCAGGTCTTC
d_gene: -
j_gene: TRBJ2-1
v_gene: TRBV25-1
abundance: -

CDR3aa: CASRELAGQTYEQYF
CDR3nt: TGCGCCAGCAGGGAGCTAGCGGGCCAAACCTACGAGCAGTACTTC
d_gene: TRBD2
j_gene: TRBJ2-7
v_gene: TRBV5-1
abundance: few

CDR3aa: CASSPDTAGGYGYTF
CDR3nt: TGTGCCAGCTCACCTGATACTGCGGGTGGCTATGGCTACACCTTC
d_gene: -
j_gene: TRBJ1-2
v_gene: TRBV18
abundance: -

CDR3aa: CASSSRDPHRPQHF
CDR3nt: TGTGCCAGCAGTTCCCGGGACCCCCACCGGCCCCAGCATTTT
d_gene: -
j_gene: TRBJ1-5
v_gene: TRBV12-3/TRBV12-4
abundance: few

CDR3aa: CASSPLATGSTDTQYF
CDR3nt: TGCGCCAGCAGCCCGTTGGCGACAGGGAGCACAGATACGCAGTATTTT
d_gene: TRBD1
j_gene: TRBJ2-3
v_gene: TRBV5-1
abundance: -

CDR3aa: CASSLGLAGTVGEQFF
CDR3nt: TGCGCCAGCAGCCTGGGACTAGCGGGGACGGTCGGTGAGCAGTTCTTC
d_gene: TRBD2
j_gene: TRBJ2-1
v_gene: TRBV5-1
abundance: -

CDR3aa: CASSQPGLATEQYF
CDR3nt: TGCGCCAGCAGCCAGCCGGGACTAGCTACTGAGCAGTACTTC
d_gene: TRBD2
j_gene: TRBJ2-5
v_gene: TRBV4-3
abundance: -

CDR3aa: CASSLEQGGDEQFF
CDR3nt: TGCGCCAGCAGCTTGGAGCAGGGAGGCGATGAGCAGTTCTTC
d_gene: -
j_gene: TRBJ2-1
v_gene: TRBV5-1
abundance: few

CDR3aa: CASSLALWKRETQYF
CDR3nt: TGTGCCAGCAGTTTAGCGCTCTGGAAACGAGAGACCCAGTACTTC
d_gene: -
j_gene: TRBJ2-5
v_gene: TRBV12-3/TRBV12-4
abundance: -

CDR3aa: CASQTGTYEQYF
CDR3nt: TGTGCCAGCCAGACGGGAACCTACGAGCAGTACTTC
d_gene: -
j_gene: TRBJ2-7
v_gene: TRBV28
abundance: -

CDR3aa: CASSSFVTGGPDEQFF
CDR3nt: TGTGCCAGCAGCTCTTTCGTGACGGGAGGGCCGGATGAGCAGTTCTTC
d_gene: TRBD2
j_gene: TRBJ2-1
v_gene: TRBV4-2
abundance: few

CDR3aa: CASSFYGENIQYF
CDR3nt: TGTGCCAGCAGCTTCTACGGAGAAAACATTCAGTACTTC
d_gene: -
j_gene: TRBJ2-4
v_gene: TRBV7-2
abundance: -

CDR3aa: CSARLGQVKYGYTF
CDR3nt: TGCAGTGCTAGGCTGGGACAGGTCAAGTATGGCTACACCTTC
d_gene: TRBD1
j_gene: TRBJ1-2
v_gene: TRBV20-1
abundance: -

CDR3aa: CASSSTRGSDTDTQYF
CDR3nt: TGCGCCAGCAGCTCTACGAGAGGCAGCGACACAGATACGCAGTATTTT
d_gene: -
j_gene: TRBJ2-3
v_gene: TRBV5-1
abundance: -

CDR3aa: CASADPPDTQYF
CDR3nt: TGTGCCAGCGCCGATCCTCCGGATACGCAGTATTTT
d_gene: -
j_gene: TRBJ2-3
v_gene: TRBV28
abundance: -

CDR3aa: CASGLVLGQQAYEQYF
CDR3nt: TGTGCTAGTGGTTTGGTATTGGGACAGCAAGCCTACGAGCAGTACTTC
d_gene: TRBD1
j_gene: TRBJ2-7
v_gene: TRBV12-5
abundance: few

CDR3aa: CASSYYSGVEQYF
CDR3nt: TGTGCCAGCAGTTACTATTCAGGGGTCGAGCAGTACTTC
d_gene: -
j_gene: TRBJ2-7
v_gene: TRBV6-5
abundance: few

CDR3aa: CASWREYNEKLFF
CDR3nt: TGTGCCAGCTGGCGAGAGTATAATGAAAAACTGTTTTTT
d_gene: -
j_gene: TRBJ1-4
v_gene: TRBV6-6
abundance: -

CDR3aa: CASSLSGNYEQYF
CDR3nt: TGTGCCAGCAGTTTATCCGGCAACTACGAGCAGTACTTC
d_gene: -
j_gene: TRBJ2-7
v_gene: TRBV27
abundance: -

CDR3aa: CSAQGAPDGETQYF
CDR3nt: TGCAGCGCTCAGGGGGCGCCGGACGGTGAGACCCAGTACTTC
d_gene: TRBD1
j_gene: TRBJ2-5
v_gene: TRBV20-1
abundance: -

CDR3aa: CASHRYDMNTEAFF
CDR3nt: TGTGCCAGCCACAGGTACGACATGAACACTGAAGCTTTCTTT
d_gene: -
j_gene: TRBJ1-1
v_gene: TRBV6-6
abundance: few

CDR3aa: CASSLGEAFF
CDR3nt: TGTGCCAGCAGTTTAGGTGAAGCTTTCTTT
d_gene: -
j_gene: TRBJ1-1
v_gene: TRBV12-3/TRBV12-4
abundance: -

CDR3aa: CASSLVGRDYEQYF
CDR3nt: TGCGCCAGCAGCTTGGTAGGCAGGGACTACGAGCAGTACTTC
d_gene: -
j_gene: TRBJ2-7
v_gene: TRBV5-1
abundance: few

CDR3aa: CASSLLLGTTNEKLFF
CDR3nt: TGTGCCAGCAGCCTCCTCCTTGGGACAACTAATGAAAAACTGTTTTTT
d_gene: -
j_gene: TRBJ1-4
v_gene: TRBV25-1
abundance: -

CDR3aa: CASSAEQGIIGWAEAFF
CDR3nt: TGCGCCAGCAGCGCTGAACAGGGTATCATTGGTTGGGCTGAAGCTTTCTTT
d_gene: -
j_gene: TRBJ1-1
v_gene: TRBV5-1
abundance: -

CDR3aa: CASSHSGPYNEQFF
CDR3nt: TGCGCCAGCAGCCATAGCGGACCCTACAATGAGCAGTTCTTC
d_gene: -
j_gene: TRBJ2-1
v_gene: TRBV5-1
abundance: -

CDR3aa: CATSDRRDRPGLGYTF
CDR3nt: TGTGCCACCAGTGACCGCAGGGACCGACCAGGGTTGGGCTACACCTTC
d_gene: -
j_gene: TRBJ1-2
v_gene: TRBV24-1
abundance: -

CDR3aa: CASSLRGLGAEAFF
CDR3nt: TGTGCCAGCAGCTTACGAGGCTTAGGCGCTGAAGCTTTCTTT
d_gene: -
j_gene: TRBJ1-1
v_gene: TRBV7-6
abundance: few

CDR3aa: CAISEGAGGLQETQYF
CDR3nt: TGTGCCATCAGTGAGGGGGCGGGAGGGCTCCAAGAGACCCAGTACTTC
d_gene: TRBD2
j_gene: TRBJ2-5
v_gene: TRBV10-3
abundance: few

CDR3aa: CASSYGSRRGYEQYF
CDR3nt: TGTGCCAGCAGTTACGGCTCCAGGAGAGGTTACGAGCAGTACTTC
d_gene: -
j_gene: TRBJ2-7
v_gene: TRBV6-6
abundance: -

CDR3aa: CSVETIFAPQETQYF
CDR3nt: TGCAGCGTTGAGACCATCTTCGCGCCCCAAGAGACCCAGTACTTC
d_gene: -
j_gene: TRBJ2-5
v_gene: TRBV29-1
abundance: few

CDR3aa: CASSLSRGYQETQYF
CDR3nt: TGTGCCAGCAGCTTATCGCGGGGTTACCAAGAGACCCAGTACTTC
d_gene: -
j_gene: TRBJ2-5
v_gene: TRBV7-2
abundance: -

CDR3aa: CASSYGLATSTDTQYF
CDR3nt: TGTGCCAGCAGTTACGGACTAGCGACTAGCACAGATACGCAGTATTTT
d_gene: TRBD2
j_gene: TRBJ2-3
v_gene: TRBV6-5
abundance: few

CDR3aa: CASSLTSLRSYGYEQYF
CDR3nt: TGTGCCAGCAGCCTAACGAGCCTCCGGTCCTACGGCTACGAGCAGTACTTC
d_gene: -
j_gene: TRBJ2-7
v_gene: TRBV28
abundance: -

CDR3aa: CASSPLMVAVGRQFF
CDR3nt: TGTGCCAGTAGTCCGCTGATGGTTGCGGTTGGACGGCAGTTCTTC
d_gene: -
j_gene: TRBJ2-1
v_gene: TRBV19
abundance: once

CDR3aa: CATRGRDGTDTQYF
CDR3nt: TGTGCCACCAGGGGGCGGGATGGCACAGATACGCAGTATTTT
d_gene: TRBD1
j_gene: TRBJ2-3
v_gene: TRBV6-5
abundance: -

CDR3aa: CASSPWGIAYEQYF
CDR3nt: TGTGCCAGCAGTCCGTGGGGGATTGCCTACGAGCAGTACTTC
d_gene: -
j_gene: TRBJ2-7
v_gene: TRBV6-5
abundance: few

CDR3aa: CATSRTPWPGLYNEQFF
CDR3nt: TGTGCCACCAGCAGAACCCCATGGCCAGGGTTATACAATGAGCAGTTCTTC
d_gene: -
j_gene: TRBJ2-1
v_gene: TRBV15
abundance: few

CDR3aa: CASSLDGLRQGIMNTEAFF
CDR3nt: TGTGCCAGCAGCTTGGATGGGTTGAGACAGGGTATAATGAACACTGAAGCTTTCTTT
d_gene: TRBD1
j_gene: TRBJ1-1
v_gene: TRBV5-5
abundance: -

CDR3aa: CATSETGERGEQYF
CDR3nt: TGTGCCACCAGTGAGACAGGGGAACGAGGGGAGCAGTACTTC
d_gene: TRBD1
j_gene: TRBJ2-7
v_gene: TRBV24-1
abundance: few

CDR3aa: CASTKGGTGELFF
CDR3nt: TGTGCCAGCACTAAGGGGGGTACCGGGGAGCTGTTTTTT
d_gene: -
j_gene: TRBJ2-2
v_gene: TRBV6-5
abundance: -

CDR3aa: CASSLTGGPSNQPQHF
CDR3nt: TGTGCCAGCAGCTTAACGGGGGGGCCAAGCAATCAGCCCCAGCATTTT
d_gene: -
j_gene: TRBJ1-5
v_gene: TRBV7-2
abundance: -

CDR3aa: CSVERGGLSGYTF
CDR3nt: TGCAGCGTTGAGAGGGGGGGGCTCAGTGGCTACACCTTC
d_gene: -
j_gene: TRBJ1-2
v_gene: TRBV29-1
abundance: many

CDR3aa: CASSSRDSQNTEAFF
CDR3nt: TGTGCCAGCAGTTCCCGGGACAGTCAGAACACTGAAGCTTTCTTT
d_gene: TRBD1
j_gene: TRBJ1-1
v_gene: TRBV12-3/TRBV12-4
abundance: -

CDR3aa: CASSTGRTTDTQYF
CDR3nt: TGTGCCAGCAGCACCGGGAGGACCACAGATACGCAGTATTTT
d_gene: TRBD2
j_gene: TRBJ2-3
v_gene: TRBV7-9
abundance: -

CDR3aa: CASSDKVAKNIQYF
CDR3nt: TGTGCCAGCAGTGATAAGGTAGCCAAAAACATTCAGTACTTC
d_gene: -
j_gene: TRBJ2-4
v_gene: TRBV2
abundance: -

CDR3aa: CASSSGTSGRETQYF
CDR3nt: TGTGCCAGCAGTTCCGGGACTAGCGGGAGGGAGACCCAGTACTTC
d_gene: TRBD2
j_gene: TRBJ2-5
v_gene: TRBV6-5
abundance: -